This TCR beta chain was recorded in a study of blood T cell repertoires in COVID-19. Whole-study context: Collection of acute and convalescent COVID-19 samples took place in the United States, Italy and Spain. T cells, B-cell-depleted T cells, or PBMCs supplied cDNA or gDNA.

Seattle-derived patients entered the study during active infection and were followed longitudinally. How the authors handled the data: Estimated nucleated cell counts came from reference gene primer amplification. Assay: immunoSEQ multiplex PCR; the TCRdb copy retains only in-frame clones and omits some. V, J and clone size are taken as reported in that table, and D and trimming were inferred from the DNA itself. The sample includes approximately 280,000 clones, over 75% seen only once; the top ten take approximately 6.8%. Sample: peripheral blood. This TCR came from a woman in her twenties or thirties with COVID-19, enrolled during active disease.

The CDR3 is CATSDPGREGTDTQYF. CDR3 nucleotide sequence: TGTGCCACCAGTGATCCCGGGAGGGAGGGCACAGATACGCAGTATTTT. The V gene is TRBV24-1, the J gene TRBJ2-3; TRBD2 matches 8 bases. The CDR3 loop spans 16 amino acids. Germline V gene data show CDR1 as KGHDR and CDR2 as SFDVKD. V was clipped by 3 bases and J by 1 base; unmatched bases: 5.